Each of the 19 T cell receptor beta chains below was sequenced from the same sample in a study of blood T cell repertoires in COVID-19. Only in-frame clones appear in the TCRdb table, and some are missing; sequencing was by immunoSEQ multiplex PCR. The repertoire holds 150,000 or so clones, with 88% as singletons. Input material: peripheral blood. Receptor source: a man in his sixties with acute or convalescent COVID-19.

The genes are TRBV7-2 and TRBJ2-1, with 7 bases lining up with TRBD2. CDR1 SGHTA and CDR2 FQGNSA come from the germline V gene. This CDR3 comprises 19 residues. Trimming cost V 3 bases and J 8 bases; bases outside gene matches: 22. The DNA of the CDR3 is TGTGCCAGCAGCTTCCTTCCTGTGGCCGGGACCGGGAGGTTGGATGAGCAGTTCTTC. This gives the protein CASSFLPVAGTGRLDEQFF.

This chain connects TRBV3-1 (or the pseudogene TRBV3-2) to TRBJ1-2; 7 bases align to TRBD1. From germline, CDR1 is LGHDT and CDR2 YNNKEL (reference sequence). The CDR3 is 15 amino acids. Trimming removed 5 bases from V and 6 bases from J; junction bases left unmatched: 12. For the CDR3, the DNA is TGTGCCAGCAGCTTCCAGAACAGGGGTCCGAATGGCTACACCTTC. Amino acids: CASSFQNRGPNGYTF.

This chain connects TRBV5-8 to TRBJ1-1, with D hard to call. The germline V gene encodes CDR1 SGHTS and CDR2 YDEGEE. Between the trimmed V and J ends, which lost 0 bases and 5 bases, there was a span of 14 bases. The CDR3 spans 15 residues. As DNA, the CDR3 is TGTGCCAGCAGCTTGGGGGTGTCTCGGGAAACTGAAGCTTTCTTT. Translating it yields CASSLGVSRETEAFF.

CDR3 sequence reads: CASSQVRGSEQYF. CDR3 nucleotide sequence: TGTGCCAGCAGCCAAGTCAGGGGTAGCGAGCAGTACTTC. This chain links TRBV14 with TRBJ2-7; D possibly corresponds to TRBD1 (6 bases). V shed 1 base and J shed 6 bases, with 10 bases lying between them. The CDR3 is 13 amino acids. The germline V gene encodes CDR1 SGHDN and CDR2 FVKESK.

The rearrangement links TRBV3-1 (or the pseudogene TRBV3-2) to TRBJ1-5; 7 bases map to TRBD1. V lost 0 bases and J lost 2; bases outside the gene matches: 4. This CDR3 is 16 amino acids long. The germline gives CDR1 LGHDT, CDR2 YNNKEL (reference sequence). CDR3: CASSQEAGGGNQPQHF. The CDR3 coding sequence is TGTGCCAGCAGCCAAGAGGCAGGGGGAGGCAATCAGCCCCAGCATTTT.

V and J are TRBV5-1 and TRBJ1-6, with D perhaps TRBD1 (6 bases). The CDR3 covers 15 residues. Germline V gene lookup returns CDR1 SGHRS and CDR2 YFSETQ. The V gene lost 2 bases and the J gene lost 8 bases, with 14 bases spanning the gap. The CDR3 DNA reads TGCGCCAGCAGCTTAAGACAGGCTAAAGATTCACCCCTCCACTTT. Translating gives CASSLRQAKDSPLHF.

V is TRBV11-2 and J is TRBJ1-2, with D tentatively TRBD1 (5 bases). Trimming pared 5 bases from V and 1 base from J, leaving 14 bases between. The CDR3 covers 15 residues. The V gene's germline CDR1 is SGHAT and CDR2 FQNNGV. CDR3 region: CASSHLREINYGYTF. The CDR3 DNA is TGTGCCAGCAGCCACCTCAGGGAAATTAACTATGGCTACACCTTC.

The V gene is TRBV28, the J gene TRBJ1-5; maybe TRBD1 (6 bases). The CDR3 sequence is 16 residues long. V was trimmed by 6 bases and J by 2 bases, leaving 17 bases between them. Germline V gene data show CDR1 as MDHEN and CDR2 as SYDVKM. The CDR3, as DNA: TGTGCCAGCAGCCCCCCGGGGGCGGGGGGCAATCAGCCCCAGCATTTT. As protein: CASSPPGAGGNQPQHF.

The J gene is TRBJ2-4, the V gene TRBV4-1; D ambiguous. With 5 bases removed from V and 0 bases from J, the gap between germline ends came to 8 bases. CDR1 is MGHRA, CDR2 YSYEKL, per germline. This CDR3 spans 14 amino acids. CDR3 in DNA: TGCGCCAGCAGCTCCCCTTCAGCCAAAAACATTCAGTACTTC. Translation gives CASSSPSAKNIQYF.

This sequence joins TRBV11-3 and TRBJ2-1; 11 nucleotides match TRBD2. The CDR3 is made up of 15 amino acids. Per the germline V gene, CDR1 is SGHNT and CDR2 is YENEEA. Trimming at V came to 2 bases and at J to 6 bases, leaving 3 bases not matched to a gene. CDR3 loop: CASSLIAGGINEQFF. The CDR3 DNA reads TGTGCCAGCAGCTTAATAGCGGGAGGGATCAATGAGCAGTTCTTC. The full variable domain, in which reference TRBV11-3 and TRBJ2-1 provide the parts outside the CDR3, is EAGVVQSPRYKIIEKKQPVAFWCNPISGHNTLYWYLQNLGQGPELLIRYENEEAVDDSQLPKDRFSAERLKGVDSTLKIQPAELGDSAVYLCASSLIAGGINEQFFGPGTRLTVL.

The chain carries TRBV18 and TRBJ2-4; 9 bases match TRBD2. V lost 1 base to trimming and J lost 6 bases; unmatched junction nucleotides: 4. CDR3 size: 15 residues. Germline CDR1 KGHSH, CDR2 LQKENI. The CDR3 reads CASSPLGGRANIQYF. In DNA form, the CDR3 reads TGTGCCAGCTCACCACTCGGCGGGAGGGCAAACATTCAGTACTTC.

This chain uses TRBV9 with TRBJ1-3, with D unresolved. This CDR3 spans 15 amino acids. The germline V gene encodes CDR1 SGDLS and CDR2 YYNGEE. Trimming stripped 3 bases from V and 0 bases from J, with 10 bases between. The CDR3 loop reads CASSAPEVSGNTIYF. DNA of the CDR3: TGTGCCAGCAGCGCCCCTGAGGTCTCTGGAAACACCATATATTTT.

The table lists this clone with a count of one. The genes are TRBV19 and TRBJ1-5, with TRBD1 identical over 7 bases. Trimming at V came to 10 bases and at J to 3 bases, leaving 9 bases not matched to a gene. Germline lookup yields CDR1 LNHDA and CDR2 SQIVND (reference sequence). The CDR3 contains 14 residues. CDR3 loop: CATNQQGINQPQHF. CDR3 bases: TGTGCCACCAACCAACAGGGGATCAATCAGCCCCAGCATTTT.

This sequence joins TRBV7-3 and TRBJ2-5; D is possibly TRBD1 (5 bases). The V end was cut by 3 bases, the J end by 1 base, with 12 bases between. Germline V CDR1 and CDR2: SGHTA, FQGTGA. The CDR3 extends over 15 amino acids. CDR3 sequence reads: CASSLGIGVQETQYF. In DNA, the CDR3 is TGTGCCAGCAGCTTGGGCATAGGGGTCCAAGAGACCCAGTACTTC. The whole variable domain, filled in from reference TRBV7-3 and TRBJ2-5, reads GAGVSQTPSNKVTEKGKYVELRCDPISGHTALYWYRQSLGQGPEFLIYFQGTGAADDSGLPNDRFFAVRPEGSVSTLKIQRTERGDSAVYLCASSLGIGVQETQYFGPGTRLLVL.

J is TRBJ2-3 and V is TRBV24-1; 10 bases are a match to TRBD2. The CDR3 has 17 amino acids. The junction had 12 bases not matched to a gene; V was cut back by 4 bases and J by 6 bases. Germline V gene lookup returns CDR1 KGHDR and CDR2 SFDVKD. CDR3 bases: TGTGCCACCAGTGAAGGGGGGCTAGCGGGAGTTAGGGATACGCAGTATTTT. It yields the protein CATSEGGLAGVRDTQYF.

The DNA for the CDR3 is TGTGCCACCAGTGTGACAGGGAAAAGGAAAGATACGCAGTATTTT. Translated: CATSVTGKRKDTQYF. The genes are TRBV24-1 and TRBJ2-3; 7 nucleotides align to TRBD1. V lost 5 bases to trimming and J lost 5 bases; unmatched junction nucleotides: 9. The CDR3 runs 15 residues. Germline CDR1 KGHDR, CDR2 SFDVKD.

DNA for the CDR3: TGTGCCAGCAGTAAACAGGGTGTGAACACTGAAGCTTTCTTT. It specifies CASSKQGVNTEAFF. The V and J genes are TRBV27 and TRBJ1-1, with D possibly TRBD1 on 6 matching bases. CDR3 length: 14 residues. V was pared by 5 bases and J by 0 bases, with 10 bases between. The germline gives CDR1 MNHEY, CDR2 SMNVEV (reference sequence).

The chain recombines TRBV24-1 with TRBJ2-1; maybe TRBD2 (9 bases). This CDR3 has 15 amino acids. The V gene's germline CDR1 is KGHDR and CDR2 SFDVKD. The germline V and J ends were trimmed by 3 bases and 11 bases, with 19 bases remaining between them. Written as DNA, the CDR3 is TGTGCCACCAGTGATACCAGGGGGCTAGCGGGGAAGCAGTTCTTC. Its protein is CATSDTRGLAGKQFF.

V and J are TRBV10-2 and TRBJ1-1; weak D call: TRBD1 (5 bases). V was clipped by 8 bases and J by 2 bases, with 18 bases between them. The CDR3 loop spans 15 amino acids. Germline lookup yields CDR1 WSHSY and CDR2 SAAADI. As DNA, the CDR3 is TGCGCCAGCCTTACTCAGGGCTACTCCAACACTGAAGCTTTCTTT. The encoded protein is CASLTQGYSNTEAFF.